Shown below are 14 T cell receptor beta chains from a single sample sequenced in a study of identical twins. TCRdb used MiXCR to reprocess the 5' RACE reads, holding one entry per CDR3 protein. This table holds about 700,000 distinct CDR3 sequences, roughly 8% found once. These data were likewise used in another study, on yellow fever vaccine responses in identical twins.

The sequencing input was PBMCs. All receptors derive from a woman between 18 and 30 years old in good health.

A word on this clonotype: A much larger clone lies a single base off, so this may be a read error. This chain connects TRBV12-3 or TRBV12-4 to TRBJ2-3, with a tentative D call TRBD2 (7 bases). V was shortened by 11 bases and J by 5 bases, with 32 bases between the two germline ends. The CDR3 has 18 residues. CDR3 nucleotides: TGTGCCCGCGAGGTTAGGCGGGGGCGACTTAGAGGGCTAGATACGCAGTATTTT. Translation gives CAREVRRGRLRGLDTQYF.

J is TRBJ2-1 and V is TRBV2; TRBD2 matches at 11 bases. The V segment lost 6 bases and the J segment 10 bases; nucleotides outside the gene matches: 8. This CDR3 comprises 14 residues. The germline CDR1 and CDR2 sequences are SNHLY and FYNNEI. The CDR3 spells CASSLFRTSGEQFF. For the CDR3, the DNA is TGTGCCAGCAGCCTCTTCCGGACTAGCGGGGAGCAGTTCTTC.

The sample holds a few counts of this clonotype. This rearrangement joins TRBV6-1 to TRBJ2-7, with 9 positions matching TRBD1. CDR1 and CDR2 from the germline V gene are MNHNS and SASEGT. The V and J ends lost 5 bases and 6 bases, in that order; junction bases with no gene match: 11. CDR3 length: 15 amino acids. CDR3 amino acids: CASSLNRDRESEQYF. The CDR3 nucleotides read TGTGCCAGCAGTCTCAACCGGGACAGGGAAAGCGAGCAGTACTTC.

This clonotype was counted at least ten times. The gene calls are TRBV9 and TRBJ2-3, with D uncertain. The germline CDR1 and CDR2 sequences are SGDLS and YYNGEE. The CDR3 has 16 amino acids. The V and J ends lost 0 bases and 0 bases respectively, with 11 bases between them. The CDR3 region is CASSVEYNLSTDTQYF. CDR3 in DNA: TGTGCCAGCAGCGTAGAATACAACCTAAGCACAGATACGCAGTATTTT.

This clonotype turned up a few times. The rearrangement joins TRBV5-1 to TRBJ2-1, with D possibly TRBD1 on 6 matching bases. The length of the CDR3 is 15 residues. Trimming took off 6 bases at V and 0 bases at J, with 13 bases between the two ends. CDR1 is SGHRS, CDR2 YFSETQ, per germline. The CDR3 DNA sequence: TGCGCCAGCAAACTTACAGGGAGCTCCTACAATGAGCAGTTCTTC. It is translated as CASKLTGSSYNEQFF.

The genes are TRBV20-1 and TRBJ2-1, with no clear D. The ends were cut back, 0 bases at V and 7 bases at J, with 7 bases in the middle. This CDR3 comprises 12 residues. Germline V gives CDR1 DFQATT, CDR2 SNEGSKA (reference sequence). The CDR3 protein is CSARDNANEQFF. The DNA for the CDR3 is TGCAGTGCTAGAGACAACGCGAATGAGCAGTTCTTC.

CDR3 sequence (DNA): TGCGCCAGCAGCGTGGAGGGACAGGGGACCCGGGCGCAGTACTTC. This translates into CASSVEGQGTRAQYF. The rearrangement uses TRBV5-1 and TRBJ2-7; 10 nucleotides match TRBD1. The germline V gene encodes CDR1 SGHRS and CDR2 YFSETQ. The V segment lost 4 bases and the J segment 9 bases; nucleotides outside the gene matches: 13. The CDR3 length is 15 residues.

This clonotype has ten or more counts. This sequence joins TRBV20-1 and TRBJ1-1; D gene unclear. Trimming stripped 5 bases from V and 0 bases from J, with 16 bases between. From germline, CDR1 is DFQATT and CDR2 SNEGSKA (reference sequence). This CDR3 region has 15 residues. This CDR3 reads CSAPLRTGMNTEAFF. The CDR3 nucleotides read TGCAGTGCTCCCTTAAGGACGGGTATGAACACTGAAGCTTTCTTT.

V usage is TRBV2 and J usage is TRBJ2-3; the match to TRBD1 covers 8 bases. The V and J ends lost 11 bases and 0 bases, in that order; junction bases with no gene match: 13. The CDR3 is 16 residues long. Per germline, CDR1 SNHLY and CDR2 FYNNEI. As DNA, the CDR3 is TGTGCCGCTTCCTCACCAGGGGGCACTAGCACAGATACGCAGTATTTT. This codes for CAASSPGGTSTDTQYF.

Only a few counts were recorded for this clonotype. The gene calls are TRBV2 and TRBJ1-4; 7 bases are shared with TRBD1. The CDR3 runs to 15 residues. Germline-derived CDR1 and CDR2 are SNHLY and FYNNEI. Trimming at V came to 7 bases and at J to 4 bases, leaving 9 bases not matched to a gene. The CDR3 sequence: CASIPTGDDNEKLFF. DNA of the CDR3: TGTGCCAGCATTCCCACAGGGGATGATAATGAAAAACTGTTTTTT.

The J gene is TRBJ1-5, the V gene TRBV9; possibly TRBD1 for D (6 bases). Germline V gene data show CDR1 as SGDLS and CDR2 as YYNGEE. CDR3 length: 15 residues. V lost 3 bases and J lost 3, with 13 bases in between. The CDR3 region has the DNA TGTGCCAGCAGCGAGGGGGGAAACCCCAATCAGCCCCAGCATTTT. Encoded protein: CASSEGGNPNQPQHF.

This clonotype came up many times. This chain connects TRBV12-3 or TRBV12-4 to TRBJ2-7; D perhaps matches TRBD1 (7 bases). V was cut by 5 bases and J by 3 bases, with 20 bases left in between. The CDR3 spans 16 residues. In nucleotides, the CDR3 is TGTGCCAGCAGTCCGCCGGTGGGCAGGGGGGACTACGAGCAGTACTTC. Translating it yields CASSPPVGRGDYEQYF.

This clonotype was counted many times. This chain connects TRBV12-5 to TRBJ2-2; 9 bases fit TRBD1. CDR3 length equals 18 residues. Germline assignment: CDR1 LGHNT and CDR2 FRNRAP. After removal of 6 bases from V and 5 bases from J, the junction contained 16 bases not matched to a gene. For the CDR3, the DNA is TGTGCTAGTGGCCTAACCGCCAAGGACAGGGGTCGGACCGGGGAGCTGTTTTTT. Its translation is CASGLTAKDRGRTGELFF.

This clonotype was detected only a few times. The genes are TRBV4-3 and TRBJ2-1; 14 nucleotides align to TRBD2. Germline V CDR1 and CDR2: LGHNA, YSLEER. The V segment lost 2 bases and the J segment 6 bases; nucleotides outside the gene matches: 3. CDR3 size: 16 residues. The CDR3 DNA follows: TGCGCCAGCAGCCAAAGGGGACTAGCGGGAGCCAATGAGCAGTTCTTC. Encoded protein: CASSQRGLAGANEQFF.